This TCR beta chain was identified during a study of blood T cells in healthy people across ages. PCR was performed a second time for 7 to 11 cycles using a sample-barcoded 5' primer and a J-beta primer mix. TCRdb analysed the 5' RACE reads with MiXCR anew, one entry per CDR3 protein. The repertoire consists of approximately 320,000 distinct CDR3 sequences, with 25% to 30% occurring once and the leading ten covering 25% to 30%. This TCR derives from a woman in her 70s in good health. Source material: blood.

The CDR3 spells CASSLARTGTSGIDEQFF. The CDR3 DNA follows: TGTGCCAGCAGTTTAGCCCGCACCGGGACTAGCGGGATTGATGAGCAGTTCTTC. The chain is built from TRBV12-3 or TRBV12-4 and TRBJ2-1; 13 bases map to TRBD2. V shed 0 bases and J 8 bases; nucleotides not matched to a gene: 10. CDR3 size: 18 residues.